This T cell receptor beta chain was recovered during a study of OX40 agonist ivuxolimab in advanced cancers. Looking at the study overall: Hepatocellular carcinoma, melanoma, renal cell or head and neck cancer occurred in dose-escalation patients. Having had anti-PD-1, anti-PD-L1 or anti-CTLA-4 therapy before was allowed, and roughly 39% had some.

Study-level findings and limits: Both CD4+ and CD8+ T cell populations in blood had undergone clonal expansion by week 6 at 0.1 to 3.0 mg/kg. In the expanded peripheral T cells, antigen specificity was never determined.

Looked up from germline, CDR1 is SQVTM and CDR2 is ANQGSEA. The CDR3 is 13 amino acids. Trimming took 0 bases from V and 4 from J, leaving 10 bases between them. Generated by immunoSEQ multiplex PCR, the TCRdb table keeps only in-frame clones and is missing some. This sample has about 72,000 clones, with around nine tenths found just once. Concerning this clone: Its specificity is unknown.

The chain employs TRBV29-1 and TRBJ2-7; a possible D gene is TRBD2 (5 bases). Sample: CD4+ or CD8+ T cells sorted from blood, taken in a trial of the OX40 agonist ivuxolimab. This TCR was recovered from an adult with an advanced solid tumor such as melanoma, head and neck, liver or kidney cancer. The DNA for the CDR3 is TGCAGCGTTGAAGATGTCTCGGGGTACGAGCAGTACTTC. This encodes CSVEDVSGYEQYF.